This T cell receptor beta chain was sequenced for a study of T cell responses to AZD1222 COVID-19 vaccine (dated by TCRdb to the early 2020s). Background on the whole study: TCR sequencing covered about 230 trial participants: around 210 given two doses of AZD1222 and 26 given two doses of MenACWY control vaccine. Trial participants were enrolled by age into 18-55, 56-69 and 70-plus year subgroups, with about 150, 28 and 57 TCR-sequenced participants respectively. On the study overall, not on this receptor specifically: Most participants were white British and females outnumbered males, and the authors suggested that clonal diversity may have been underestimated. CD4 TCRs associated with the vaccine covered the entire spike protein, and the dominant responses were in regions 160-218 and 743-854. Spike-specific TCR breadth and depth rose significantly after two AZD1222 doses compared with day 0 and with MenACWY recipients. No day 14 peak-response samples were available, so repertoires were characterized only after the peak T cell response. Only five to seven AZD1222 recipients were SARS-CoV-2 seropositive at baseline, limiting conclusions about previously exposed vaccinees. Reportedly, almost half of the unique spike-specific TCRs recognized epitopes lying outside the regions that are mutated in the B.1.351 and B.1.1.7 variants. The 56-69-year group was small, and its depth increase did not reach significance, likely because of low power.

Including the terminal cysteine and phenylalanine, the CDR3 comprises 17 residues. The retained sequence is limited to the CDR3, 51 bases, with the frame set at the first base. This clone was seen once. Its antigen specificity is not known. There are no base qualities to consult, and no much larger clone falls within one base. The CDR3 regions of human TCRbeta chains were subjected to immunosequencing. The study's own analysis went as follows. TCRs in the repertoires were compared against a reference library of SARS-CoV-2-specific TCRs that had been generated with the MIRA antigen-specificity platform. Breadth was defined as the fraction of unique TCRs that were SARS-CoV-2-associated, and depth was defined as the fraction of total T cells that were SARS-CoV-2-associated. Using the MIRA data, each spike-specific TCR was assigned both to the spike region to which the TCR was reactive and to a CD4 or CD8 class. Log10-transformed breadth and depth values were compared by one-way ANOVA with Sidak's multiple comparisons tests. What TCRdb holds here is the immuneACCESS table cut down to in-frame rearrangements. Part of the clones is not present; checked against another copy, under half of the missing clones reflect an unresolved V gene, and the others are unexplained. V and J calls and clone size come straight from that table; D and trimming were deduced from the DNA. The sample records over 90,000 clones, approximately 88% of which are singletons. The ten largest clones represent around an eighth of the sample.

Read against the paper, the sample's time point label means: about 28 days (+/-7) after the second vaccine dose. Because spike-specific TCR depth and breadth did not differ between the two schedules, AZD1222 recipients who got a second dose at roughly 4 weeks were pooled with those who got a second dose at roughly 12 weeks. The vaccinee samples were drawn from two UK trials, COV001 and COV002, one of which was a single-blind randomized controlled phase 2/3 trial testing AZD1222 (ChAdOx1 nCoV-19) in healthy adults. Trial participant PBMC samples were collected at day 0 and day 28 after the second dose for TCRbeta chain sequencing.

The specimen comprised peripheral blood, sampled 28 days after the second AZD1222 dose. Rearrangement joined TRBV12-2 to TRBJ1-2; the table's D call TRBD1 went unverified against the DNA. TRBV12-2 is classified as a pseudogene. This clonotype was obtained from an adult who received the AZD1222 COVID-19 vaccine. This receptor carries the CDR3 CASRLGWDREVNYGYTF. In nucleotide form, the sequence is TGTGCAAGTCGCTTAGGATGGGACAGGGAGGTTAACTATGGCTACACCTTC.